The following is a T cell receptor beta chain sequence with its context. Its target is not known. This sample was included in a study of T cells after yellow fever vaccination. Study-wide background: Fractions low in cell number were prepared with SMART-Seq v4 Ultra Low Input. Overall study findings and caveats: Although the secondary response was weaker, it peaked faster, at day 5 versus 15. Reappearance after the booster was seen for most primary-vaccination clones, at 96% CD4 and 70% to 90% CD8.

In germline, CDR1 is SEHNR, CDR2 FQNEAQ (reference sequence). This CDR3 contains 16 residues. The V and J ends lost 6 bases and 0 bases, in that order; junction bases with no gene match: 8. Researchers made TCR cDNA using 5'RACE template switching, and this step added a universal primer site and UMIs. MiXCR was run by TCRdb on the 5' RACE reads, yielding one entry per CDR3 protein. The table has about 200,000 distinct CDR3 sequences, roughly 3% seen once. This chain uses TRBV7-9 with TRBJ2-5; 9 bases agree with TRBD1. The TCR sequence derives from a man younger than 35 who received the YFV17D yellow fever vaccine. Material: CD4+ T cells sorted from PBMCs, obtained 10 days after the yellow fever booster vaccination. CDR3 DNA sequence: TGTGCCAGCAGGGCTTTCGGGACAGGGAACCAAGAGACCCAGTACTTC. It translates to CASRAFGTGNQETQYF.